Included here is one T cell receptor (beta chain) sequence, with context. This clone was seen once. Its antigen remains undetermined. Within one base of it there is no much larger clone, and no base qualities were kept. Donors were healthy HIV-negative adults with no recently reported acute infections or vaccinations. Every donor was a Caucasian adult living in Nashville, Tennessee, USA. CD8 memory samples consisted of magnetically selected CD45RO+ cells combined with CCR7-negative CD45RA+ effector memory (TemRA) cells. Blood was obtained by leukapheresis, after which PBMCs were separated by Ficoll-Histopaque density gradient centrifugation and cryopreserved in liquid nitrogen vapor phase. Purity and quantity of every magnetically sorted T cell population were checked by analytical flow cytometry. Each sorted fraction had its genomic DNA isolated and then quantified by UV absorbance on a Nanodrop 2000c.

This entry belongs to a study of shared clonotypes between healthy human individuals (dated by TCRdb to the early 2020s). About the investigation overall: The cohort included a few men and a couple of women between 18 and 49 years of age. For each donor, CD4 naive and CD4 memory were each run on three plates, CD8 naive on two plates, and CD8 memory on one plate. Leukapheresis yielded between about 0.9 and 9.5 billion PBMCs per donor. To estimate repertoire size and how much clonotype sharing occurs between individuals, the study deeply sequenced the blood TCR repertoires of 5 or 6 healthy adults. Libraries were prepared and TCR repertoires were sequenced by different laboratories using diverse techniques, in order to increase sequencing depth and limit assay-specific biases.

Using the deep immunoSEQ assay, multiplex PCR amplified TCR CDR3 regions from genomic DNA. Genomic DNA extracted from each cell subset was distributed evenly over all wells of several immunoSEQ 96-well plates, and each plate served as one replicate. For sorted subsets, about 200 ng genomic DNA, equal to some 28,000 T cell genomes, was loaded into each replicate PCR. Purified libraries were quantified with a Qubit 3.0 fluorometer, sized on a Bioanalyzer 2100, and re-quantified with the KAPA Library Quantification kit. Every immunoSEQ 96-well plate was sequenced on a dedicated single-read 150-cycle Illumina NextSeq 550 flow cell. The authors processed their data as follows. Because only junctional sequences without quality scores were contained in the immunoSEQ output, filtering matching that applied to full-length reads could not be performed. Sequences were annotated with PyIR, a Python wrapper for IgBLAST v1.9, and V/J genes and CDR3 were assigned using IMGT germline references. Reads with weak V/J assignments (E-value above 1e-6), missing CDR3, stop codons, out-of-frame junctions, or ambiguous translated residues were removed. A V3J clonotype was defined by an identical inferred V gene, J gene, and CDR3 amino acid sequence. Percentage overlap between repertoires was calculated by dividing the number of shared unique clonotypes by the size of the smaller repertoire. Three approaches were used to assess repertoire richness: RTK rarefaction, the Chao1 estimator, and Recon v2.1 estimates of unobserved clonotypes. OLGA was used to compute generation probabilities for all TCRbeta clonotypes that the gDNA method yielded from a handful of donors. What TCRdb holds here is the immuneACCESS table cut down to in-frame rearrangements. Part of the clones is not present; checked against another copy, under half of the missing clones reflect an unresolved V gene, and the others are unexplained. The DNA gave D and trimming, while V, J and clone size come from that table. The sample yields about 380,000 clones; about 97% were counted once. Approximately 0.32% of the sample goes to the ten largest clones.

The CDR3 runs 13 amino acids, cysteine and phenylalanine included. CDR3 DNA only is kept here, 39 bases in frame from base 1. CDR1 and CDR2 are read off the germline V gene as SGHVS and FNYEAQ. V is shortened by 5 bases, J by 4 bases, and the region joining them spans 12 bases. Results the study describes overall, beyond this receptor: Even with the large sequencing depth, rarefaction of the sorted-subset datasets indicated that sequencing was incomplete. Sampling was restricted to blood, and TCR repertoires in tissues likely differ from the TCR repertoires found in blood. Pairwise subsampling indicated that sequencing depth was expected to affect the degree of clonotype sharing among donors. Because the study included a small number of donors, the genetic and exposure-history diversity represented was limited. Larger estimated clonotype richness was generally found for naive subsets than for memory subsets. Across a few donors, 4.5% to 6.5% of naive CD4, over 3% of naive CD8, about 2.3% of memory CD4, and 0.4% to 0.45% of memory CD8 clonotypes were shared. Higher generation probabilities were observed for clonotypes shared by all four sorted-subset donors than for non-shared clonotypes.

The sequencing input was memory CD8+ T cells sorted from blood. The sample's cell subset or site, from its label and the paper: CD45RO+ cells pooled with CCR7-negative TemRA cells. The chain is assembled from TRBV7-6 and TRBJ2-7; TRBD2 could be the D gene, as 5 bases match. The receptor comes from a man under 40 in good health. The DNA is TGTGCCAGCAGCCTGGACGAGGGTTACGAGCAGTACTTC. Its protein product is CASSLDEGYEQYF.